Sequencing of this T cell receptor (beta chain) was carried out in a study of shared clonotypes between healthy human individuals. Study-level background: Per donor, three plates held CD4 naive cells, three held CD4 memory, two held CD8 naive and one held CD8 memory. Study-wide results and limits: Among the subsets, naive ones generally showed larger estimated richness than memory ones.

Adult Caucasians living in Nashville, Tennessee made up all of the donors. Here immunoSEQ multiplex PCR was the method, and the copy in TCRdb shows in-frame clones only, minus some. The sample holds about 2.4 million clones; 80% to 95% are singletons and the top ten take about 0.38%. The germline CDR1 and CDR2 sequences are LNHDA and SQIVND (reference sequence). The length of the CDR3 is 15 residues. V shed 6 bases, J shed 4 bases, and the junction held 9 bases outside the gene matches. Points on this clone: Its target is not known.

This sequence joins TRBV19 and TRBJ1-5, with 7 bases fitting TRBD1. The sample consisted of naive CD4+ T cells from PBMCs. Subset noted: CD45RA+ positively selected. The receptor's source is a man aged 18 to 29 in good health. Some clones in this sample may be carry-over from other donors' samples. The CDR3 reads CASRRTGRANQPQHF. CDR3 coding DNA: TGTGCCAGTAGACGGACAGGCCGAGCTAATCAGCCCCAGCATTTT.